This T cell receptor (beta chain) was recovered during a study of blood T cell repertoires in COVID-19 (dated by TCRdb to 2019 to 2021). Describing the broader study: Samples covering the acute and convalescent phases of COVID-19 were provided by collaborators in the United States, Italy and Spain. The prospective study material was composed of cDNA or gDNA derived from T cells, B-cell-depleted T cells, or PBMCs. Deeply sampled blood TCRbeta repertoires from subjects exposed to, actively infected with, or recovered from COVID-19 were included in the dataset. The repertoires were released in a freely available public database intended as a resource for research on the immune response to SARS-CoV-2. The samples were drawn from the first 160 participants of the ongoing ImmuneRACE study and from 1,254 subjects provided by 6 global collaborators. The sample metadata nearly always contained a de-identified subject ID, COVID-19 status, age in years and sex. HLA class I and class II types, where available, came from metadata supplied by the sample provider rather than from assay-based typing. Overall results and qualifications from the work: The quantity of clinical and demographic metadata differed by source and by participant and was supplied without curation.

Participants in the prospective study were enrolled through a virtual design, were aged roughly 18 to 90 years, and lived in roughly 26 United States geographic areas. In the prospective study, participants were assigned to cohorts based on the clinical history participants reported in a screening survey and a study questionnaire. Exposed participants had been in contact, within 2 weeks of entering the study, with a person who had a PCR-confirmed or clinician-diagnosed case of COVID-19. Each participant in the prospective study had whole blood, serum and a nasopharyngeal or oropharyngeal swab collected by mobile phlebotomists. Over a roughly two-month period, participants in the prospective study had the option of providing additional blood draws and questionnaires. Prospective study blood samples were shipped either frozen or at room temperature before DNA extraction. The trim is 2 bases for V and 4 bases for J, with a gap of 12 bases between the germline ends. For CDR1 and CDR2, the germline V gene lists MGHRA and YSYEKL. The CDR3 runs 14 amino acids, cysteine and phenylalanine included. CDR3 DNA is the only sequence kept; it has 42 bases, read in frame from the first base.

In the case of this clone: Its antigen is unknown. No much larger clone exists at a distance of one base, and base qualities are not known.

The immunoSEQ Assay, a bias-controlled multiplex PCR, was used to amplify TCRbeta CDR3 regions from genomic DNA. As for how the authors treated the data: The number of nucleated cells in each sample was estimated by amplification of reference gene primers within the assay. To quantify the absolute abundance of each unique TCRbeta CDR3 rearrangement, sequence reads were collapsed and filtered. For each sample, productive Simpson clonality was calculated as the square root of Simpson's diversity index over productive rearrangements. Held by TCRdb, this immuneACCESS table contains in-frame sequences only and omits some clones. Under half of the omission traces to an unresolved V gene where checked; the cause of the rest is unknown. That table is the source of V, J and clone size, and D and trimming were worked out from the DNA. The sample table lists a few hundred thousand clones, 88% of them with a count of one. Roughly 1.4% of the sample belongs to the ten largest clones.

The TCR was taken from a young woman who had been exposed to COVID-19. The source material was PBMCs or T cells enriched from blood (not recorded which). In this chain, TRBV4-1 is recombined with TRBJ2-7; TRBD1 is perhaps the D gene, given 6 matching bases. CDR3 loop: CASSQRLQGYEQYF. The sequenced DNA: TGCGCCAGCAGCCAAAGATTACAGGGTTACGAGCAGTACTTC.